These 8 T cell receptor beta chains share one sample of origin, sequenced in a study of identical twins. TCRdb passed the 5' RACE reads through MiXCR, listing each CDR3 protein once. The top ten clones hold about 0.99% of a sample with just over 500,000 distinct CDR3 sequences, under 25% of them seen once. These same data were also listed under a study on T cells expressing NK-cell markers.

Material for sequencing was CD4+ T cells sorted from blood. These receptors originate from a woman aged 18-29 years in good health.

This chain's CDR3 is CASSIWTGRFHRNTEAFF. CDR3 sequence (DNA): TGTGCCAGCAGCATCTGGACAGGGAGGTTCCATCGGAACACTGAAGCTTTCTTT. The gene calls are TRBV12-3 or TRBV12-4 and TRBJ1-1; 8 positions agree with TRBD1. After removal of 6 bases from V and 1 base from J, the junction contained 16 bases not matched to a gene. The CDR3 runs to 18 residues.

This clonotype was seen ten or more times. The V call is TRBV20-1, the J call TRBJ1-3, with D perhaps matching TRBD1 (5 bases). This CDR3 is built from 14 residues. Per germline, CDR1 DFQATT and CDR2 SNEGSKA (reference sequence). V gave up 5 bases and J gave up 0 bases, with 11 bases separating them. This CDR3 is CSAGTGPSGNTIYF. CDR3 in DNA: TGCAGTGCTGGGACGGGACCCTCTGGAAACACCATATATTTT.

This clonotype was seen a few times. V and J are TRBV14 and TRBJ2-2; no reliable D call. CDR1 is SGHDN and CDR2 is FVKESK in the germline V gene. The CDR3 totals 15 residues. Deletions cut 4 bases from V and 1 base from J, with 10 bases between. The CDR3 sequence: CASSLQTWNTGELFF. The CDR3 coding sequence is TGTGCCAGCAGCCTGCAAACGTGGAACACCGGGGAGCTGTTTTTT.

The CDR3 DNA reads TGTGCCAGCGGGCACCTGGAGGGAGATGAAGCTTTCTTT. It yields the protein CASGHLEGDEAFF. This rearrangement joins TRBV2 to TRBJ1-1; D not resolved. V was pared by 8 bases and J by 7 bases, with 17 bases between. Germline CDR1 reads SNHLY; CDR2 reads FYNNEI. The CDR3 length is 13 residues.

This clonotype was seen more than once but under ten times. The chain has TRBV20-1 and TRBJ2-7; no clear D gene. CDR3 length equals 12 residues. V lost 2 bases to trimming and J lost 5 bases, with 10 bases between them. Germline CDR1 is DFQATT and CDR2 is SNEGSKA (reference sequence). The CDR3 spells CSARTGSHEQYF. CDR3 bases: TGCAGTGCTAGAACTGGAAGCCACGAGCAGTACTTC.

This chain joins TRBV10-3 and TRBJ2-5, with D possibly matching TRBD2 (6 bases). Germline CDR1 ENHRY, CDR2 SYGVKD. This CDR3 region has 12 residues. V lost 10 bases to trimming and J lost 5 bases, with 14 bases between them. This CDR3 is CATVADGETQYF. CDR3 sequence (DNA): TGTGCCACAGTAGCGGACGGGGAGACCCAGTACTTC.

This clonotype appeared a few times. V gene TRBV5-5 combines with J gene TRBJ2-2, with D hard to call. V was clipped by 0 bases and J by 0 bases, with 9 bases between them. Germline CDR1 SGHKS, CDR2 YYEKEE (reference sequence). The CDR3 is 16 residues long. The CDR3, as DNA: TGTGCCAGCAGCTTGGTAGTACATACGAACACCGGGGAGCTGTTTTTT. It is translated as CASSLVVHTNTGELFF.

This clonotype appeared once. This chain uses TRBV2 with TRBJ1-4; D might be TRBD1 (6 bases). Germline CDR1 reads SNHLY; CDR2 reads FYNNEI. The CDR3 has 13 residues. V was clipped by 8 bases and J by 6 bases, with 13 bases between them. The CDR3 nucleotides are TGTGCCAGCCAACAGGGATCACATGAAAAACTGTTTTTT. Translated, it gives CASQQGSHEKLFF.